The 12 T cell receptor beta chains reported below all come from one sample, sequenced in a study of blood T cell repertoires in COVID-19. Method: immunoSEQ multiplex PCR; TCRdb's copy keeps in-frame clones and lacks some. The sample lists more than 200,000 clones, over 70% seen once, with 6% to 9.5% in the top ten. Sample: peripheral blood. These receptors all stem from a woman at least 80 years old with acute or convalescent COVID-19.

This rearrangement joins TRBV2 to TRBJ2-5; D is uncertain. Germline V gives CDR1 SNHLY, CDR2 FYNNEI. The CDR3 has 12 residues. Trimming removed 8 bases from V and 5 bases from J, with 12 bases in between. CDR3 sequence (DNA): TGTGCCAGCGGAGTTCAGAGGGAGACCCAGTACTTC. It specifies CASGVQRETQYF.

The V call is TRBV7-2, the J call TRBJ1-6, with a tentative D call TRBD1 (5 bases). The V gene lost 11 bases and the J gene lost 7 bases, with 15 bases spanning the gap. Germline CDR1 SGHTA, CDR2 FQGNSA. The CDR3 is made up of 13 amino acids. The chain's CDR3 is CAVRPQGNSPLHF. The CDR3 bases are TGTGCCGTCCGCCCGCAGGGAAATTCACCCCTCCACTTT.

This clone has more than one count but fewer than ten. The chain is built from TRBV4-2 and TRBJ2-7; unclear D gene. V was pared by 0 bases and J by 4 bases, with 7 bases between. Germline V CDR1 and CDR2: LGHNA, YNFKEQ. The CDR3 is 13 residues long. CDR3 nucleotides: TGTGCCAGCAGCCAAGAGTTAACTTACGAGCAGTACTTC. Protein: CASSQELTYEQYF.

The J gene is TRBJ2-3, the V gene TRBV5-1; D unclear. The CDR3 loop spans 17 amino acids. Trimming pared 4 bases from V and 4 bases from J, leaving 22 bases between. Looked up from germline, CDR1 is SGHRS and CDR2 is YFSETQ. The CDR3 spells CASSRMRASTLADTQYF. For the CDR3, the DNA is TGCGCCAGCAGCCGGATGCGAGCGTCAACCCTCGCAGATACGCAGTATTTT.

The V call is TRBV7-9, the J call TRBJ1-2; TRBD1 aligns across 7 bases. CDR1 SEHNR and CDR2 FQNEAQ come from the germline V gene (reference sequence). V dropped 4 bases and J dropped 7; count of bases not matched to a gene: 6. The CDR3 is 13 residues long. CDR3 bases: TGTGCCAGCAGCTCCCGGGACAGATCTGGCTACACCTTC. This encodes CASSSRDRSGYTF.

This chain joins TRBV30 and TRBJ1-1; D unresolved. Per germline, CDR1 GTSNPN and CDR2 SVGIG (reference sequence). Deletions cut 3 bases from V and 0 bases from J, with 14 bases between. This CDR3 has 15 amino acids. The CDR3 bases are TGTGCCTGGAGGTCGGCGGTTACTTTGAACACTGAAGCTTTCTTT. Amino acids: CAWRSAVTLNTEAFF.

This chain joins TRBV28 and TRBJ1-4, with 9 nucleotides matching TRBD1. Trimming at V came to 2 bases and at J to 5 bases, leaving 0 bases not matched to a gene. The CDR3 is 14 residues long. CDR1 and CDR2 (germline): MDHEN, SYDVKM. CDR3 residues: CASSLGQGNEKLFF. CDR3 coding DNA: TGTGCCAGCAGTTTAGGACAGGGGAATGAAAAACTGTTTTTT.

The J gene is TRBJ1-2, the V gene TRBV18; possibly TRBD1 for D (5 bases). This CDR3 has 14 amino acids. The germline V gene encodes CDR1 KGHSH and CDR2 LQKENI. Trimming removed 0 bases from V and 8 bases from J, with 13 bases in between. In nucleotides, the CDR3 is TGTGCCAGCTCACCACCGGCAACAGGTCAGGGCTACACCTTC. Its translation: CASSPPATGQGYTF.

The chain combines TRBV3-1 (or the pseudogene TRBV3-2) with TRBJ1-6, with unresolved D. V shed 4 bases and J shed 4 bases, with 8 bases lying between them. The CDR3 is 14 amino acids. Germline values: CDR1 LGHDT, CDR2 YNNKEL (reference sequence). CDR3 in amino acids: CASSLPGYNSPLHF. CDR3 in DNA: TGTGCCAGCAGCCTCCCAGGTTATAATTCACCCCTCCACTTT.

This clone has a handful of counts. The V call is TRBV14, the J call TRBJ2-7; a possible D gene is TRBD2 (6 bases). CDR3 length equals 15 residues. CDR1 SGHDN and CDR2 FVKESK come from the germline V gene. V was trimmed by 3 bases and J by 0 bases, leaving 12 bases between them. The CDR3 sequence is CASSHREVFSYEQYF. The CDR3 DNA follows: TGTGCCAGCAGCCACAGGGAGGTGTTCTCCTACGAGCAGTACTTC.

This clone came up a few times. This chain uses TRBV6-5 with TRBJ2-5; 7 bases line up with TRBD1. CDR3 length: 13 residues. With V trimmed by 7 bases and J by 5 bases, 7 bases remained unmatched. Germline values: CDR1 MNHEY, CDR2 SVGAGI. In DNA form, the CDR3 reads TGTGCCAGCATTCTGGACAGGATCGAGACCCAGTACTTC. Protein sequence: CASILDRIETQYF.

The rearrangement joins TRBV28 to TRBJ1-6, with 8 nucleotides matching TRBD1. Unmatched junction bases numbered 21, after V lost 6 bases and J lost 5 bases. This CDR3 region has 20 residues. Germline assignment: CDR1 MDHEN and CDR2 SYDVKM. CDR3 region: CASSLLSPRRTGLNNSPLHF. The CDR3 bases are TGTGCCAGCAGCCTTTTAAGCCCCCGGAGGACAGGGTTGAATAATTCACCCCTCCACTTT. Filled out from reference TRBV28 and TRBJ1-6, the complete variable domain reads DVKVTQSSRYLVKRTGEKVFLECVQDMDHENMFWYRQDPGLGLRLIYFSYDVKMKEKGDIPEGYSVSREKKERFSLILESASTNQTSMYLCASSLLSPRRTGLNNSPLHFGNGTRLTVT.